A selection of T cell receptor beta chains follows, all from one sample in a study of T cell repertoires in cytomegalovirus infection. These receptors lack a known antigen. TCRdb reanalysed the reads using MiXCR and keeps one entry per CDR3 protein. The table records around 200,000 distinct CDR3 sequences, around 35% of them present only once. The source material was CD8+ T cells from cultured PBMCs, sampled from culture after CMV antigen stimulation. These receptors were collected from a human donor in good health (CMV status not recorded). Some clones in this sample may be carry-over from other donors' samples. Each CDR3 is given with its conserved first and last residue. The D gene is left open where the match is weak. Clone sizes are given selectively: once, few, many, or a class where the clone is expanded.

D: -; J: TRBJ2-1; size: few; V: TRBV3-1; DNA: TGTGCCAGCAGCCAAGATGATAGAGGTACCAACAATGAGCAGTTCTTC; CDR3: CASSQDDRGTNNEQFF
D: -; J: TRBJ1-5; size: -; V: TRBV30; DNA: TGTGCCTGGACCCTTCACGGGACCTATCAGCCCCAGCATTTT; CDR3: CAWTLHGTYQPQHF
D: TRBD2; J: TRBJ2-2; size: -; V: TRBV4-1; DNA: TGCGCCAGCAGCCAAGATGGAAGCGGGAGAGGCCCCGGGGAGCTGTTTTTT; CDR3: CASSQDGSGRGPGELFF
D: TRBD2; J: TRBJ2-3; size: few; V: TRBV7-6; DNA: TGTGCCAGCAGCTTAGCTAGGAGCGGGGGGAAGCAAGATACGCAGTATTTT; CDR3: CASSLARSGGKQDTQYF
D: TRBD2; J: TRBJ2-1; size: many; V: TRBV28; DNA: TGTGCCAGCTCCCTCGGGGGGACTAGCGTCGATGAGCAGTTCTTC; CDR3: CASSLGGTSVDEQFF
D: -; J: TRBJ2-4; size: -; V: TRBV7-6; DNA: TGTGCCAGCAGCCCCGCCGGGACCTCAGGGGACATTCAGTACTTC; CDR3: CASSPAGTSGDIQYF
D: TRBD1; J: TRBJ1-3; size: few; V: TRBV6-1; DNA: TGTGCCAGCAGTGAATGGGACAGGGAGGTCAACACCATATATTTT; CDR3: CASSEWDREVNTIYF
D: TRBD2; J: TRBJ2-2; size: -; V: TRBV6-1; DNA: TGTGCCCTAGGGACCCGGGGACTAGCGGGAAGGGACACCGGGGAGCTGTTTTTT; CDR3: CALGTRGLAGRDTGELFF
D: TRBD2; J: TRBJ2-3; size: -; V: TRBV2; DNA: TGTGCCAGCAGTGGCGGGGGTAACACAGATACGCAGTATTTT; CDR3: CASSGGGNTDTQYF
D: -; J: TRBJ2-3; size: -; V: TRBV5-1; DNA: TGCGCCAGCAGCGTGGAGCGAGGACCCCTCACAGATACGCAGTATTTT; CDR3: CASSVERGPLTDTQYF
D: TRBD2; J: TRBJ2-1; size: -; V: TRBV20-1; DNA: TGCAGTGCTCGCGGACTAGCGGGAGCGTGGCAAGAGCAGTTCTTC; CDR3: CSARGLAGAWQEQFF
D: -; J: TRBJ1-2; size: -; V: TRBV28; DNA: TGTGCCAGCAGCCAAATTAACTATGGCTACACCTTC; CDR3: CASSQINYGYTF
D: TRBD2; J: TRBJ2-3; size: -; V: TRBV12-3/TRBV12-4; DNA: TGTGCCAGCAGTTCCGGTGCTGCGGGGGGGCTCACAGATACGCAGTATTTT; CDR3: CASSSGAAGGLTDTQYF
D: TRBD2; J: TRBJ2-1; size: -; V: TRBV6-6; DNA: TGTGCCAGCAGCCAGAATGGCGGGAGATTCAATGAGCAGTTCTTC; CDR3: CASSQNGGRFNEQFF
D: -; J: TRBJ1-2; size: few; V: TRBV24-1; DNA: TGTGCCACCAGTGACAGGGACGTTGCTAACTATGGCTACACCTTC; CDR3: CATSDRDVANYGYTF
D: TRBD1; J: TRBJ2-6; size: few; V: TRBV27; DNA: TGTGCCACCACGGGGACAGCAAGCTCTGGGGCCAACGTCCTGACTTTC; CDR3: CATTGTASSGANVLTF
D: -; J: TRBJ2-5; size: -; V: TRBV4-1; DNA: TGCGCCAGCAGCCCTCTAGGTCAAGAGACCCAGTACTTC; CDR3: CASSPLGQETQYF
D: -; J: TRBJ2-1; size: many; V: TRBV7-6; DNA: TGTGCCAGCAGCTTAGCGTCTACAAATGAGCAGTTCTTC; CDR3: CASSLASTNEQFF
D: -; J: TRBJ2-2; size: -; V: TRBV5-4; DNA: TGTGCCAGCAGCCCTCCTAACGGCGGGGAGCTGTTTTTT; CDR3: CASSPPNGGELFF
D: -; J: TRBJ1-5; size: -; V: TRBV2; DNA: TGTGCCAGCAGTGCCAACTTAGAGAAAGGGACTCAGCCCCAGCATTTT; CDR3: CASSANLEKGTQPQHF
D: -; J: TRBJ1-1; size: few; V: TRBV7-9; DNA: TGTGCCAGCAGCTTTAGGCACGGGGACACTGAAGCTTTCTTT; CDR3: CASSFRHGDTEAFF
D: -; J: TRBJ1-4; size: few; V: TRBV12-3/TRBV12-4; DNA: TGTGCCAGCAGTTTACAACAGGGAGGTGAAAAACTGTTTTTT; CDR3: CASSLQQGGEKLFF
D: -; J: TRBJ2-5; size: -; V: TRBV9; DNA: TGTGCCAGCAGCCCACCTCGTCTAGCTTCACAAGAGACCCAGTACTTC; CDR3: CASSPPRLASQETQYF
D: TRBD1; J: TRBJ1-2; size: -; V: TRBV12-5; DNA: TGTGCTAGTGGTTTGGGGACAGGGGATAGATATGGCTACACCTTC; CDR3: CASGLGTGDRYGYTF
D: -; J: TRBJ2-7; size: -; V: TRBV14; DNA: TGTGCCAGCAGCCAAGAGCGGGCTGACTACGAGCAGTACTTC; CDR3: CASSQERADYEQYF
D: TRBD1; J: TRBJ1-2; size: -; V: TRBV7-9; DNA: TGTGCCAGCAGCTTAGGGGAGACAGGGAAAGGTGGCTACACCTTC; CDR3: CASSLGETGKGGYTF
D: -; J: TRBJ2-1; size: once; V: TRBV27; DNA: TGTGCCAGCAGGGATTCGGGATTACTAGAGGTGGAGTTCTTC; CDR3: CASRDSGLLEVEFF
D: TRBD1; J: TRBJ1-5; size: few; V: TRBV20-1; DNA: TGCAGTGCTAGGGGACAGGAGATCAATCAGCCCCAGCATTTT; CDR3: CSARGQEINQPQHF
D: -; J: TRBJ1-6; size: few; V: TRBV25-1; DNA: TGTGCCAGCAGTGATGTTGCAGCCCGGGGTTCACCCCTCCACTTT; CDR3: CASSDVAARGSPLHF
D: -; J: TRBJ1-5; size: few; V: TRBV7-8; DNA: TGTGCCAGCAGCGATTCCTTCTGGCACCCCAGACAGCCCCAGCATTTT; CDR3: CASSDSFWHPRQPQHF